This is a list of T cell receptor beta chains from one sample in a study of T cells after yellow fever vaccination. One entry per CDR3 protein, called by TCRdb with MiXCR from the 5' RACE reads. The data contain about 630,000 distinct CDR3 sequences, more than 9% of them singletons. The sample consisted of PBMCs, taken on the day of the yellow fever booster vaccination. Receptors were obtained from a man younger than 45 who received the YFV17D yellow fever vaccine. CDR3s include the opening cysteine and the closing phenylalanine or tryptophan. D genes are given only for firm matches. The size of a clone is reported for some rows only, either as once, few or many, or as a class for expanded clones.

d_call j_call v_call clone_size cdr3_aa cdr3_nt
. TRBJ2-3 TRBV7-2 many CASSRDSGTDTQYF TGTGCCAGCAGCCGAGACAGCGGGACAGATACGCAGTATTTT
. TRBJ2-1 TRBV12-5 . CASGLGGGRSYNEQFF TGTGCTAGTGGTTTGGGCGGCGGCAGATCCTACAATGAGCAGTTCTTC
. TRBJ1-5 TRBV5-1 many CASSLDAGPNQPQHF TGCGCCAGCAGCTTGGATGCAGGGCCTAATCAGCCCCAGCATTTT
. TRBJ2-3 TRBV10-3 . CATVSGSSTDTQYF TGTGCCACCGTTAGCGGTTCTAGCACAGATACGCAGTATTTT
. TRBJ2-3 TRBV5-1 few CASSSHTDTQYF TGCGCCAGCAGCTCCCACACAGATACGCAGTATTTT
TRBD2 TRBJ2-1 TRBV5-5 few CATRLAGVNEQFF TGTGCCACCAGACTAGCGGGAGTGAATGAGCAGTTCTTC
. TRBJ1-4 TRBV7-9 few CASPRGTNEKLFF TGTGCCTCCCCAAGAGGAACTAATGAAAAACTGTTTTTT
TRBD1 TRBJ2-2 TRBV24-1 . CATDRVYTGELFF TGTGCCACCGACAGGGTTTACACCGGGGAGCTGTTTTTT
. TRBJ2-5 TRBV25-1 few CASSDHNQETQYF TGTGCCAGCAGTGATCATAACCAAGAGACCCAGTACTTC
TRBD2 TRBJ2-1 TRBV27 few CASSQPAGLAGENEQFF TGTGCCAGCAGCCAACCTGCAGGGCTCGCGGGGGAAAATGAGCAGTTCTTC
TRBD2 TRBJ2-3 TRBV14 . CASTAGGPFDTQYF TGTGCCAGCACCGCGGGAGGGCCTTTCGATACGCAGTATTTT
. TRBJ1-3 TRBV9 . CASTSGTDSGNTIYF TGTGCCAGCACCTCCGGGACGGACTCTGGAAACACCATATATTTT
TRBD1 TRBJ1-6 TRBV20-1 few CSARGQGVHNSPLHF TGCAGTGCTAGGGGACAGGGGGTCCATAATTCACCCCTCCACTTT
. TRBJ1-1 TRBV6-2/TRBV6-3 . CASTIVRTGEAFF TGTGCCAGCACGATTGTTAGGACTGGGGAAGCTTTCTTT
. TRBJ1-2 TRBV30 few CAWEIRLNYGYTF TGTGCCTGGGAGATTAGACTTAACTATGGCTACACCTTC
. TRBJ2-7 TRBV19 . CASSSSRGGEQYF TGTGCCAGTAGTAGTTCTAGGGGCGGCGAGCAGTACTTC
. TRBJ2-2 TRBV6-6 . CASSSVGTGELFF TGTGCCAGCAGTAGCGTTGGCACCGGGGAGCTGTTTTTT
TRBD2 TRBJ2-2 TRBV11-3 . CASSRLAVGELFF TGTGCCAGCAGCCGACTAGCGGTCGGGGAGCTGTTTTTT
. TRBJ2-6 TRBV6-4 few CASSEGTGANVLTF TGTGCCAGCAGTGAGGGAACCGGGGCCAACGTCCTGACTTTC
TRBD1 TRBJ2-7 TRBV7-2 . CASSSRTGTLEQYF TGTGCCAGCAGCTCAAGGACAGGTACCCTCGAGCAGTACTTC
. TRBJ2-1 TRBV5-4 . CASSLGPSNKNEQFF TGTGCCAGCAGCTTGGGCCCTAGTAACAAAAATGAGCAGTTCTTC
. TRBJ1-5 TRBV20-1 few CSASDFGDGYQPQHF TGCAGTGCTAGTGATTTTGGGGACGGGTATCAGCCCCAGCATTTT
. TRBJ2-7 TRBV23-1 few CASSPSQAGYEQYF TGCGCCAGCAGTCCAAGCCAGGCCGGCTACGAGCAGTACTTC
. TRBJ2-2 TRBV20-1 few CSANRPYSTGELFF TGCAGTGCTAACCGGCCGTACTCCACCGGGGAGCTGTTTTTT
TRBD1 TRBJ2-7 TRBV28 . CASSSTGITYEQYF TGTGCCAGCAGCTCGACAGGGATCACCTACGAGCAGTACTTC
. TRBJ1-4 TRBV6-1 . CASSEFGSIEKLFF TGTGCCAGCAGTGAGTTCGGGTCCATTGAAAAACTGTTTTTT
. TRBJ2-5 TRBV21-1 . CARTPGSGSGETQYF TGTGCCCGGACCCCTGGTAGCGGGAGCGGGGAGACCCAGTACTTC
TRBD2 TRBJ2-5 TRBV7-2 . CASSLGGEGKTQYF TGTGCCAGCAGCTTAGGAGGGGAGGGAAAGACCCAGTACTTC
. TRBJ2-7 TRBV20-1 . CSAREEGIYYEQYF TGCAGTGCTAGAGAGGAGGGGATTTACTACGAGCAGTACTTC
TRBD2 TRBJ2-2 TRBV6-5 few CASSFPRTSANTGELFF TGTGCCAGCAGTTTCCCCCGGACTAGCGCGAACACCGGGGAGCTGTTTTTT
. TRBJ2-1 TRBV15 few CATSRVARSYNEQFF TGTGCCACCAGCAGAGTAGCTCGTTCCTACAATGAGCAGTTCTTC
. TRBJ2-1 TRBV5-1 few CACSLSLTNEQFF TGCGCCTGCAGTCTATCCCTGACCAATGAGCAGTTCTTC
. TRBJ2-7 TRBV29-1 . CSVGGAGLYEQYF TGCAGCGTTGGAGGTGCGGGCCTTTACGAGCAGTACTTC
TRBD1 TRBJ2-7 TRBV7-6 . CASSSIRDRGHVYEQYF TGTGCCAGCAGCTCTATCCGGGACAGGGGGCATGTCTACGAGCAGTACTTC
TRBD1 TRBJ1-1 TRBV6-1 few CASEQGADTEAFF TGTGCCAGCGAACAGGGGGCCGACACTGAAGCTTTCTTT
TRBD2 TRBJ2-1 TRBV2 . CASRKTSGGGNEQFF TGTGCCAGCAGGAAGACTAGCGGGGGCGGGAATGAGCAGTTCTTC
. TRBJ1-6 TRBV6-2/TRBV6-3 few CASSYSSTGGRNSPLHF TGTGCCAGCAGTTACTCGTCGACAGGCGGCCGTAATTCACCCCTCCACTTT
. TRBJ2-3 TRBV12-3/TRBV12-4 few CASSLAGGSRTQYF TGTGCCAGCAGTTTAGCGGGGGGTTCCAGGACGCAGTATTTT
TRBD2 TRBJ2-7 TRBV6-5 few CASSYSMGREGYEQYF TGTGCCAGCAGTTACTCGATGGGCAGGGAGGGCTACGAGCAGTACTTC
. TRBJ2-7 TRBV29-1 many CSVVLSYEQYF TGCAGCGTTGTTTTGTCCTACGAGCAGTACTTC
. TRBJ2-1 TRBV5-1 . CASRKTSHSDNEQFF TGCGCCAGCAGGAAGACCTCCCACTCCGACAATGAGCAGTTCTTC
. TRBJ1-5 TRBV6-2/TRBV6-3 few CATYSRGTGNQPQHF TGTGCCACTTATTCCAGAGGGACGGGCAATCAGCCCCAGCATTTT
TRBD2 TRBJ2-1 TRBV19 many CASSLVAGYDEQFF TGTGCCAGTAGTTTAGTAGCGGGTTACGATGAGCAGTTCTTC
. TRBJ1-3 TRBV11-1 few CASSPKPDGSYSGNTIYF TGTGCCAGCAGCCCGAAACCCGACGGGTCTTACTCTGGAAACACCATATATTTT
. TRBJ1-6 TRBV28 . CASSLGSHNSPLHF TGTGCCAGCAGTTTAGGGAGTCATAATTCACCCCTCCACTTT
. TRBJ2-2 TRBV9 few CASSAPRQTSNTGELFF TGTGCCAGCAGCGCACCTCGACAGACCTCGAACACCGGGGAGCTGTTTTTT
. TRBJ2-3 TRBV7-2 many CASSSLNTDTQYF TGTGCCAGCAGCTCGTTAAACACAGATACGCAGTATTTT
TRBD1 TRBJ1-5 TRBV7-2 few CASSEQGAYNQPQHF TGTGCCAGCAGCGAACAGGGGGCCTACAATCAGCCCCAGCATTTT